The 24 T cell receptor beta chains reported below all come from one sample, sequenced in a study of cytomegalovirus exposure and HLA in healthy donors. Researchers ran the PCR with 60 Vbeta and 13 Jbeta primers. TCRdb's table, derived via immunoSEQ multiplex PCR, lists solely in-frame clones and lacks some. This sample has 100,000 to 150,000 clones, with roughly 69% found just once. Material for sequencing was PBMCs. These receptor sequences come from a human donor in good health.

This chain connects TRBV7-9 to TRBJ2-7, with 7 bases that match TRBD1. The CDR3 loop spans 14 amino acids. The germline CDR1 and CDR2 sequences are SEHNR and FQNEAQ (reference sequence). With 5 bases clipped from V and 7 bases from J, the junction kept 11 bases outside the gene matches. The CDR3 nucleotides read TGTGCCAGCAGCGAGGGACAGCTCCCCCGTGAGCAGTACTTC. It codes for CASSEGQLPREQYF.

The gene calls are TRBV30 and TRBJ2-2; tentative D call: TRBD2 (6 bases). CDR1 is GTSNPN and CDR2 is SVGIG in the germline V gene (reference sequence). The CDR3 consists of 14 residues. The germline V and J ends were trimmed by 3 bases and 0 bases, with 8 bases remaining between them. The DNA for the CDR3 is TGTGCCTGGAGGCGGGGTGCGAACACCGGGGAGCTGTTTTTT. It yields the protein CAWRRGANTGELFF.

The CDR3 region is CASSTRGPGTDTQYF. CDR3 in DNA: TGTGCCAGTAGTACCCGGGGTCCCGGTACAGATACGCAGTATTTT. This chain links TRBV19 with TRBJ2-3, with a weak D call TRBD2 (5 bases). The germline V gene has CDR1 LNHDA and CDR2 SQIVND (reference sequence). V lost 4 bases to trimming and J lost 3 bases, with 14 bases between them. CDR3 size: 15 residues.

Only one count was recorded for this clone. The chain joins TRBV19 to TRBJ1-1, with D perhaps TRBD1 (5 bases). This CDR3 spans 15 amino acids. V dropped 2 bases and J dropped 1 base, with 11 bases sitting between them. Germline V gene data show CDR1 as LNHDA and CDR2 as SQIVND (reference sequence). CDR3 protein: CASSISGGPNTEAFF. The DNA for the CDR3 is TGTGCCAGTAGTATATCGGGGGGACCGAACACTGAAGCTTTCTTT.

The chain couples TRBV30 to TRBJ1-1, with D possibly matching TRBD1 (6 bases). The V gene lost 2 bases and the J gene lost 4 bases, with 17 bases spanning the gap. This CDR3 region has 15 residues. Germline assignment: CDR1 GTSNPN and CDR2 SVGIG (reference sequence). CDR3 amino acids: CAWSLSTGLGTEAFF. The CDR3 coding sequence is TGTGCCTGGAGTCTCTCCACAGGGTTGGGCACTGAAGCTTTCTTT.

As to this clone: One end of the junction fails to match germline, which may point to a read error. The CDR3 loop is CSSSPLGGGPRETQYF. In DNA form, the CDR3 reads TGTTCCAGCAGCCCACTCGGGGGGGGCCCGCGAGAGACCCAGTACTTC. The genes are TRBV7-9 and TRBJ2-5, with 8 nucleotides matching TRBD2. The CDR3 totals 16 residues. The V gene's germline CDR1 is SEHNR and CDR2 FQNEAQ (reference sequence).

CDR3 nucleotides: TGTGCCAGCAGCCAAGATACAGGGTTGGTGAACACTGAAGCTTTCTTT. Translation gives CASSQDTGLVNTEAFF. The genes are TRBV4-2 and TRBJ1-1, with D maybe TRBD1 (6 bases). Germline V CDR1 and CDR2: LGHNA, YNFKEQ. Trimming cost V 0 bases and J 0 bases, with 11 bases left between them. The CDR3 length is 16 residues.

The CDR3 region has the DNA TGCAGCGTTGGACGAGCGGGGGGGACGAACATTCAGTACTTC. As protein: CSVGRAGGTNIQYF. This chain connects TRBV29-1 to TRBJ2-4; the match to TRBD2 covers 10 bases. There are 14 residues in the CDR3. V shed 4 bases and J 7 bases; nucleotides not matched to a gene: 7. Germline values: CDR1 SQVTM, CDR2 ANQGSEA.

DNA of the CDR3: TGTGCCAGCAGTTCTACTAGCGGGGGGGCCTGGGAGACCCAGTACTTC. It encodes CASSSTSGGAWETQYF. V gene TRBV6-5 combines with J gene TRBJ2-5; the match to TRBD2 covers 13 bases. CDR1 and CDR2 (germline): MNHEY, SVGAGI. The CDR3 contains 16 residues. V dropped 4 bases and J dropped 5; count of bases not matched to a gene: 7.

This clone has just a few counts. The chain carries TRBV30 and TRBJ1-6; 7 bases align to TRBD1. The germline V gene encodes CDR1 GTSNPN and CDR2 SVGIG (reference sequence). The CDR3 is made up of 16 amino acids. Trimming removed 3 bases from V and 6 bases from J; junction bases left unmatched: 11. The DNA of the CDR3 is TGTGCCTGGAGCGCAGGTCGTCACAGGGGTAATTCACCCCTCCACTTT. The encoded protein is CAWSAGRHRGNSPLHF.

The rearrangement joins TRBV29-1 to TRBJ2-3; 7 nucleotides agree with TRBD2. Germline V lookup: CDR1 SQVTM, CDR2 ANQGSEA. V lost 7 bases and J lost 5; bases outside the gene matches: 12. The CDR3 covers 14 residues. This CDR3 is CSAAGTTSGDTQYF. The CDR3 coding sequence is TGCAGCGCCGCTGGGACTACCAGCGGAGATACGCAGTATTTT.

The genes are TRBV5-4 and TRBJ1-4; D may be TRBD1 (6 bases). The CDR3 is made up of 14 amino acids. Germline CDR1 and CDR2: SGHNT and YYREEE (reference sequence). The V gene lost 4 bases and the J gene lost 5 bases, with 12 bases spanning the gap. The CDR3, as DNA: TGTGCCAGCAGCCTGGCCGGGACAAATGAAAAACTGTTTTTT. Encoded protein: CASSLAGTNEKLFF.

The chain joins TRBV4-3 to TRBJ2-7; D remains ambiguous. The V gene's germline CDR1 is LGHNA and CDR2 YSLEER. The V end was cut by 0 bases, the J end by 1 base, with 7 bases between. The CDR3 consists of 14 residues. The CDR3: CASSQDRISYEQYF. DNA for the CDR3: TGCGCCAGCAGCCAAGACAGAATATCCTACGAGCAGTACTTC.

The chain combines TRBV5-1 with TRBJ2-5; 10 bases map to TRBD2. The CDR3 sequence is 17 residues long. V trimming: 4 bases; J trimming: 2 bases; junction bases outside the gene matches: 11. Germline V gives CDR1 SGHRS, CDR2 YFSETQ. In DNA, the CDR3 is TGCGCCAGCAGCCCCTGGGTTAGCGGGGGGCCTCAAGAGACCCAGTACTTC. This translates into CASSPWVSGGPQETQYF.

The V and J genes are TRBV23-1 and TRBJ1-4; the match to TRBD1 covers 10 bases. TRBV23-1 is identified as an open reading frame with a role that is uncertain. The CDR3 covers 16 residues. V shed 4 bases and J 7 bases; nucleotides not matched to a gene: 9. For the CDR3, the DNA is TGCGCCAGCAGTCCCCGGGACAGGGGAGAAGGTGAAAAACTGTTTTTT. Encoded protein: CASSPRDRGEGEKLFF.

The chain uses TRBV6-1 and TRBJ1-2; maybe TRBD1 (5 bases). This CDR3 has 12 residues. With 5 bases removed from V and 4 bases from J, the gap between germline ends came to 8 bases. CDR1 and CDR2 from the germline V gene are MNHNS and SASEGT. CDR3 DNA: TGTGCCAGCAGTAGACAGCTCTATGGCTACACCTTC. This encodes CASSRQLYGYTF.

This chain joins TRBV30 and TRBJ1-6; perhaps TRBD1 as D (6 bases). Trimming pared 5 bases from V and 2 bases from J, leaving 25 bases between. Germline-derived CDR1 and CDR2 are GTSNPN and SVGIG (reference sequence). The CDR3 is made up of 19 amino acids. The CDR3 sequence: CAWDPSVSQGITYNSPLHF. The DNA of the CDR3 is TGTGCCTGGGATCCGTCAGTTTCCCAGGGGATCACCTATAATTCACCCCTCCACTTT.

Only one count was recorded for this clone. V and J are TRBV30 and TRBJ2-5; D might be TRBD2 (5 bases). The germline gives CDR1 GTSNPN, CDR2 SVGIG (reference sequence). V lost 0 bases and J lost 4, with 21 bases in between. The CDR3 sequence is 17 residues long. The CDR3 reads CAWSVRPGSLPPETQYF. The CDR3 nucleotides are TGTGCCTGGAGTGTACGCCCGGGATCGCTTCCCCCAGAGACCCAGTACTTC.

As for this clone: An end of the junction does not agree with germline; a read error may underlie this. The V gene is TRBV7-6, the J gene TRBJ2-5, with 8 positions matching TRBD1. Germline V gene sequence: CDR1 SGHVS, CDR2 FNYEAQ. CDR3 length equals 13 residues. Here the CDR3 reads CASSPGQAAPQDF. The DNA of the CDR3 is TGTGCCAGCAGCCCGGGACAGGCCGCCCCGCAGGACTTC.

The table lists this clone with a count of one. The chain has TRBV6-5 and TRBJ2-7; 8 nucleotides align to TRBD2. Trimming removed 0 bases from V and 1 base from J; junction bases left unmatched: 2. The germline gives CDR1 MNHEY, CDR2 SVGAGI. The CDR3 loop spans 15 amino acids. The CDR3 bases are TGTGCCAGCAGTTACTCTCGGGAGGGTTCCTACGAGCAGTACTTC. Amino acids: CASSYSREGSYEQYF.

This clone appeared a single time. The V and J genes are TRBV13 and TRBJ1-1; no definite D call. Trimming removed 0 bases from V and 1 base from J, with 9 bases in between. The CDR3 has 15 residues. Germline loops: CDR1 PRHDT, CDR2 FYEKMQ (reference sequence). The CDR3 nucleotides read TGTGCCAGCAGCTTAGGGGCAAGCGGGAACACTGAAGCTTTCTTT. It yields the protein CASSLGASGNTEAFF.

This clone appeared a few times. The chain couples TRBV9 to TRBJ2-1, with TRBD2 matching over 15 bases. This CDR3 spans 15 amino acids. CDR1 and CDR2 (germline): SGDLS, YYNGEE. With 3 bases clipped from V and 10 bases from J, the junction kept 5 bases outside the gene matches. CDR3 coding DNA: TGTGCCAGCAGCGAGACCGGGACTAGCGGGGGGGAGCAGTTCTTC. This encodes CASSETGTSGGEQFF.

The count of this clone is one. The V call is TRBV18, the J call TRBJ1-3; D call uncertain. CDR1 and CDR2 from the germline V gene are KGHSH and LQKENI. There are 15 residues in the CDR3. Trimming removed 4 bases from V and 0 bases from J, with 10 bases in between. The CDR3 here is CASSLAAGSGNTIYF. CDR3 coding DNA: TGTGCCAGCTCACTGGCAGCAGGCTCTGGAAACACCATATATTTT.

The chain couples TRBV5-4 to TRBJ2-3; D might be TRBD2 (6 bases). This CDR3 has 16 amino acids. The germline CDR1 and CDR2 sequences are SGHNT and YYREEE (reference sequence). Deletions cut 3 bases from V and 4 bases from J, with 18 bases between. CDR3 in amino acids: CASSSQGRRVADTQYF. In DNA form, the CDR3 reads TGTGCCAGCAGCTCCCAAGGGAGGAGGGTCGCAGATACGCAGTATTTT.